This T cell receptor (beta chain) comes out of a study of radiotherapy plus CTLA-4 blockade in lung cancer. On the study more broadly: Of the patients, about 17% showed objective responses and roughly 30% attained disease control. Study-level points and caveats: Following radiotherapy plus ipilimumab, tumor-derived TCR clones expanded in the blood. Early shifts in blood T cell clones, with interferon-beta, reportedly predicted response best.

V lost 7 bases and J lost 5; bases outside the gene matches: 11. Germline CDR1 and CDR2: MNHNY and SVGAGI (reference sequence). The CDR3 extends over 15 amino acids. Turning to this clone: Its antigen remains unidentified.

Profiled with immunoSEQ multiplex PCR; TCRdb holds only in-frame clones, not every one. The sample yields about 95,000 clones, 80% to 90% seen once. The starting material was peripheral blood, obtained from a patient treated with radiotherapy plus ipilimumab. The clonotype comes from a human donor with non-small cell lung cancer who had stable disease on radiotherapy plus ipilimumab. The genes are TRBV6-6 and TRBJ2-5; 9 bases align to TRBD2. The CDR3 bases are TGTGCCAGCACCAGAGCGGGGGGAGGAGAGGAGACCCAGTACTTC. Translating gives CASTRAGGGEETQYF.